This TCR beta chain was captured in a study of Ad26.COV2.S vaccination and SARS-CoV-2 variants. Whole-study findings and limits: TCR breadth and depth analyses may have underestimated total T cell responses.

Treatment given: 15 to 20 received Ad26.COV2.S at low or high dose, single or two shots; roughly five received placebo; per-sample allocation not given. After the first vaccine or placebo injection, samples were drawn on day 63. Germline loops: CDR1 MGHRA, CDR2 YSYEKL. The CDR3 length is 15 residues. Trimming shortened V by 1 base and J by 0 bases, and 7 bases separated the two germline ends. The table lists this clone with a count of one. Antigen specificity is unknown. Data came from immunoSEQ multiplex PCR; TCRdb stores just in-frame clones and leaves some out. The top ten hold around 2% of the sample, which has 360,000 or so clones, around 89% seen once.

The chain joins TRBV4-1 to TRBJ1-5, with D uncertain. Specimen: peripheral blood, collected in a trial of Ad26.COV2.S vaccine versus placebo. The receptor comes from a person between 18 and 59 years old who received the Ad26.COV2.S COVID-19 vaccine or a placebo. The CDR3, as DNA: TGCGCCAGCAGCCAAGCGGGGAGTAGCAATCAGCCCCAGCATTTT. Residues: CASSQAGSSNQPQHF.